This T cell receptor beta chain appears in the sequencing data of a study of T cells after yellow fever vaccination. Overall study results and limits: There was a small share of clonotypes that showed up in both the CD4 and CD8 compartments. Reappearing after the booster were most of the clones from primary vaccination (roughly 96% CD4, 88% CD8).

In the case of this clonotype: Its antigen is unknown.

Germline lookup yields CDR1 SQVTM and CDR2 ANQGSEA. The V and J ends lost 3 bases and 2 bases respectively, with 21 bases between them. The CDR3 sequence is 17 residues long. As TCR cDNA was made by 5'RACE template switching, a universal primer site and UMIs were added. TCRdb reanalysed the 5' RACE reads using MiXCR and keeps one entry per CDR3 protein. The data contain a few hundred thousand distinct CDR3 sequences, 6.2% of them singletons. The source of this sequence is a man aged 25-40 years who received the YFV17D yellow fever vaccine. The V call is TRBV29-1, the J call TRBJ2-3; no firm D call. Sequenced material: PBMCs, taken 5 days after the yellow fever booster vaccination. The CDR3 reads CSVDRRLTYLNTDTQYF. The CDR3, as DNA: TGCAGCGTTGATCGGAGATTGACCTACTTAAACACAGATACGCAGTATTTT.